Listed below are T cell receptor beta chains from one sample, sequenced in a study of blood T cell repertoires in COVID-19. Clones were sequenced by immunoSEQ multiplex PCR, and TCRdb holds only the in-frame ones, with some missing. The data hold approximately 70,000 clones, with 80% to 85% observed a single time. Specimen: peripheral blood. The receptors here all came from a man at least 80 years old with active or convalescent COVID-19. Each CDR3 is given with its conserved first and last residue. Fields, in order: J gene, CDR3 length, clone size, V gene, D gene, CDR3 DNA, CDR3 protein. The D gene is left open where the match is weak. The listing skips clone size in some rows; elsewhere it reads once, few, many or a size class.

j_gene: TRBJ2-5
len: 12
abundance: once
v_gene: TRBV10-3
d_gene: TRBD2
CDR3nt: TGTGCCACGGCGGGGGACCAAGAGACCCAGTACTTC
CDR3aa: CATAGDQETQYF

j_gene: TRBJ2-1
len: 15
abundance: -
v_gene: TRBV3-1/TRBV3-2
d_gene: -
CDR3nt: TGTGCCAGCAGCCAAGAACCCGGGAAAAGCAGTGAGCAGTTCTTC
CDR3aa: CASSQEPGKSSEQFF

j_gene: TRBJ1-2
len: 12
abundance: -
v_gene: TRBV6-2/TRBV6-3
d_gene: -
CDR3nt: TGTGCCAGCAGTCAGACAGGAAATGGCTACACCTTC
CDR3aa: CASSQTGNGYTF

j_gene: TRBJ1-1
len: 13
abundance: -
v_gene: TRBV10-2
d_gene: -
CDR3nt: TGCGCCAGCAGAAAGACAGCGAACACTGAAGCTTTCTTT
CDR3aa: CASRKTANTEAFF

j_gene: TRBJ2-5
len: 11
abundance: -
v_gene: TRBV20-1
d_gene: TRBD1
CDR3nt: TGCAGTGCCAGGGGGAGAGAGACCCAGTACTTC
CDR3aa: CSARGRETQYF

j_gene: TRBJ2-2
len: 12
abundance: -
v_gene: TRBV29-1
d_gene: -
CDR3nt: TGCAGCGTTGAGGGGCAAACCGGGGAGCTGTTTTTT
CDR3aa: CSVEGQTGELFF

j_gene: TRBJ1-1
len: 13
abundance: -
v_gene: TRBV30
d_gene: TRBD1
CDR3nt: TGTGCCTCAGCCAGGGGGATGAACACTGAAGCTTTCTTT
CDR3aa: CASARGMNTEAFF

j_gene: TRBJ1-1
len: 14
abundance: -
v_gene: TRBV6-6
d_gene: TRBD1
CDR3nt: TGTGCCAGCAGTTACACCGGGACAGGATCTGAAGCTTTCTTT
CDR3aa: CASSYTGTGSEAFF

j_gene: TRBJ2-2
len: 18
abundance: -
v_gene: TRBV7-9
d_gene: TRBD1
CDR3nt: TGTGCCAGCAGCTCCGATATTACGACAGGGGGGTTCACCGGGGAGCTGTTTTTT
CDR3aa: CASSSDITTGGFTGELFF

j_gene: TRBJ2-1
len: 18
abundance: once
v_gene: TRBV30
d_gene: TRBD2
CDR3nt: TGTGCCTGGAGTGTACTTGACGGTAGCGGGGGCCTGGGGGGTGAGCAGTTCTTC
CDR3aa: CAWSVLDGSGGLGGEQFF

j_gene: TRBJ2-7
len: 14
abundance: -
v_gene: TRBV6-5
d_gene: -
CDR3nt: TGTGCCAGCAGTCGCGGACTGACCTCCTACGAGCAGTACTTC
CDR3aa: CASSRGLTSYEQYF

j_gene: TRBJ2-3
len: 17
abundance: -
v_gene: TRBV4-2
d_gene: TRBD1
CDR3nt: TGTGCCAGCAGCCAAGTGCATGGGACAGGGGGCGCAGATACGCAGTATTTT
CDR3aa: CASSQVHGTGGADTQYF

j_gene: TRBJ2-7
len: 16
abundance: -
v_gene: TRBV6-5
d_gene: -
CDR3nt: TGTGCCAGCAGTTACCTCGACAGTTCATACTCCTACGAGCAGTACTTC
CDR3aa: CASSYLDSSYSYEQYF

j_gene: TRBJ2-2
len: 13
abundance: -
v_gene: TRBV9
d_gene: -
CDR3nt: TGTGCCAGCAGCGTAGTACAGACCGGGGAGCTGTTTTTT
CDR3aa: CASSVVQTGELFF

j_gene: TRBJ2-2
len: 14
abundance: -
v_gene: TRBV19
d_gene: -
CDR3nt: TGTGCCAGCCTCGCGGGGCTGAACACCGGGGAGCTGTTTTTT
CDR3aa: CASLAGLNTGELFF

j_gene: TRBJ2-1
len: 12
abundance: -
v_gene: TRBV7-2
d_gene: -
CDR3nt: TGTGCCAGCAGCTTACAGGGTGTTGAGCAGTTCTTC
CDR3aa: CASSLQGVEQFF

j_gene: TRBJ2-2
len: 14
abundance: many
v_gene: TRBV18
d_gene: -
CDR3nt: TGTGCCAGCTCAGGGGGACAGAACACCGGGGAGCTGTTTTTT
CDR3aa: CASSGGQNTGELFF

j_gene: TRBJ2-1
len: 16
abundance: -
v_gene: TRBV7-8
d_gene: TRBD2
CDR3nt: TGTGCCAGCAGCTCTACTAGCGGGAGCTCCTACAATGAGCAGTTCTTC
CDR3aa: CASSSTSGSSYNEQFF

j_gene: TRBJ2-2
len: 13
abundance: -
v_gene: TRBV7-8
d_gene: -
CDR3nt: TGTGCCAGCAGCTTAATTCGGGCCGGGGAGCTGTTTTTT
CDR3aa: CASSLIRAGELFF

j_gene: TRBJ1-6
len: 17
abundance: -
v_gene: TRBV6-1
d_gene: -
CDR3nt: TGTGCCAGCAGTGAAGGAACTGGGACTGCCTATAATTCACCCCTCCACTTT
CDR3aa: CASSEGTGTAYNSPLHF

j_gene: TRBJ2-3
len: 16
abundance: -
v_gene: TRBV6-2/TRBV6-3
d_gene: TRBD2
CDR3nt: TGTGCCAGCAGTTCCCAACGGACTAGCGGGAGTTATACGCAGTATTTT
CDR3aa: CASSSQRTSGSYTQYF

j_gene: TRBJ1-2
len: 14
abundance: once
v_gene: TRBV3-1/TRBV3-2
d_gene: TRBD1
CDR3nt: TGTGCCAGCAGCCTTCGGGACAGCTCTTATGGCTACACCTTC
CDR3aa: CASSLRDSSYGYTF

j_gene: TRBJ2-1
len: 16
abundance: -
v_gene: TRBV19
d_gene: TRBD2
CDR3nt: TGTGCCAGTAGTGACCTCAGCCTAGCGGCCCACAATGAGCAGTTCTTC
CDR3aa: CASSDLSLAAHNEQFF

j_gene: TRBJ1-2
len: 14
abundance: -
v_gene: TRBV30
d_gene: TRBD1
CDR3nt: TGTGCCTGGAGTGTAAGGGGGCAGGATGATGGCTACACCTTC
CDR3aa: CAWSVRGQDDGYTF

j_gene: TRBJ1-1
len: 14
abundance: few
v_gene: TRBV9
d_gene: -
CDR3nt: TGTGCCAGCAGCGTAGGCAGGACAGAGGCTGAAGCTTTCTTT
CDR3aa: CASSVGRTEAEAFF

j_gene: TRBJ2-3
len: 15
abundance: -
v_gene: TRBV7-8
d_gene: -
CDR3nt: TGTGCCAGCAGCTTAATCGCTAGCGGCACAGATACGCAGTATTTT
CDR3aa: CASSLIASGTDTQYF

j_gene: TRBJ2-1
len: 15
abundance: -
v_gene: TRBV19
d_gene: TRBD2
CDR3nt: TGTGCCAGTAGTATGAGCGGGAGGAGGCACAATGAGCAGTTCTTC
CDR3aa: CASSMSGRRHNEQFF

j_gene: TRBJ2-6
len: 18
abundance: -
v_gene: TRBV5-5
d_gene: TRBD1
CDR3nt: TGTGCCAGCAGCAGGACCGGGACAGGGGGCCCTGGGGCCAACGTCCTGACTTTC
CDR3aa: CASSRTGTGGPGANVLTF

j_gene: TRBJ1-4
len: 16
abundance: -
v_gene: TRBV4-1
d_gene: -
CDR3nt: TGCGCCAGCAGCCAAACAACAGGGACGTCTAATGAAAAACTGTTTTTT
CDR3aa: CASSQTTGTSNEKLFF

j_gene: TRBJ1-5
len: 14
abundance: -
v_gene: TRBV7-2
d_gene: -
CDR3nt: TGTGCCAGCAGCCTAGTTGACCGGTATGGGCCGCAGCATTTT
CDR3aa: CASSLVDRYGPQHF

j_gene: TRBJ1-2
len: 16
abundance: -
v_gene: TRBV6-6
d_gene: TRBD1
CDR3nt: TGTGCCAGCAGTTACTCCGGGGGGGACAGGGGGCACGGCTACACCTTC
CDR3aa: CASSYSGGDRGHGYTF

j_gene: TRBJ2-2
len: 16
abundance: few
v_gene: TRBV28
d_gene: -
CDR3nt: TGTGCCAGCAGCCCACGACAGGGAGGCTACACCGGGGAGCTGTTTTTT
CDR3aa: CASSPRQGGYTGELFF

j_gene: TRBJ2-7
len: 11
abundance: -
v_gene: TRBV4-1
d_gene: -
CDR3nt: TGCGCCAGCAGCCGAGGGTACGAGCAGTACTTC
CDR3aa: CASSRGYEQYF

j_gene: TRBJ1-2
len: 14
abundance: -
v_gene: TRBV19
d_gene: -
CDR3nt: TGTGCCAGCGTAGGGGGAAGTTTACACTATGGCTACACCTTC
CDR3aa: CASVGGSLHYGYTF

j_gene: TRBJ2-1
len: 16
abundance: -
v_gene: TRBV7-6
d_gene: TRBD2
CDR3nt: TGTGCCAGCAGCTTAGTTGGGGGGGGTATCTACAATGAGCAGTTCTTC
CDR3aa: CASSLVGGGIYNEQFF

j_gene: TRBJ1-1
len: 14
abundance: -
v_gene: TRBV18
d_gene: TRBD1
CDR3nt: TGTGCCAGCTCACAGGGGACAGGAGCAACTGAAGCTTTCTTT
CDR3aa: CASSQGTGATEAFF

j_gene: TRBJ1-1
len: 15
abundance: -
v_gene: TRBV27
d_gene: TRBD1
CDR3nt: TGTGCCAGCAGTTATCAGACAGGGGGACGGGCTGAAGCTTTCTTT
CDR3aa: CASSYQTGGRAEAFF

j_gene: TRBJ1-5
len: 15
abundance: -
v_gene: TRBV6-6
d_gene: TRBD1
CDR3nt: TGTGCCAGCAGTTACTCCCGGACAGGGAGCCAGCCCCAGCATTTT
CDR3aa: CASSYSRTGSQPQHF

j_gene: TRBJ2-3
len: 12
abundance: -
v_gene: TRBV6-2/TRBV6-3
d_gene: -
CDR3nt: TGTGCCAGCAGCCCTAGCTCCCCTACGCAGTATTTT
CDR3aa: CASSPSSPTQYF

j_gene: TRBJ2-7
len: 14
abundance: -
v_gene: TRBV2
d_gene: TRBD1
CDR3nt: TGTGCCAGCAGGACCGGGACAGGGGAATACGAGCAGTACTTC
CDR3aa: CASRTGTGEYEQYF

j_gene: TRBJ2-3
len: 17
abundance: once
v_gene: TRBV5-4
d_gene: TRBD1
CDR3nt: TGTGCCAGCAGCTTCCCTAACAGGGGACGACGCACAGATACGCAGTATTTT
CDR3aa: CASSFPNRGRRTDTQYF

j_gene: TRBJ2-1
len: 14
abundance: -
v_gene: TRBV5-1
d_gene: TRBD2
CDR3nt: TGCGCCAGCAGCTTCGGGGGGGTGACTCCTGAGCAGTTCTTC
CDR3aa: CASSFGGVTPEQFF

j_gene: TRBJ2-5
len: 16
abundance: -
v_gene: TRBV5-1
d_gene: TRBD2
CDR3nt: TGCGCCAGCAGCCCCAGTATGACGGGAGGGGGAGAGACCCAGTACTTC
CDR3aa: CASSPSMTGGGETQYF

j_gene: TRBJ2-5
len: 15
abundance: once
v_gene: TRBV5-5
d_gene: TRBD1
CDR3nt: TGTGCCAGCAGCGCCGGGACAGCCCCCCAAGAGACCCAGTACTTC
CDR3aa: CASSAGTAPQETQYF

j_gene: TRBJ1-2
len: 12
abundance: few
v_gene: TRBV29-1
d_gene: -
CDR3nt: TGCAGCGTCCAGGGCGGTGGCTATGGCTACACCTTC
CDR3aa: CSVQGGGYGYTF

j_gene: TRBJ2-7
len: 15
abundance: -
v_gene: TRBV6-2/TRBV6-3
d_gene: -
CDR3nt: TGTGCCAGCAGTTATGGTTCGGGATTAACGGACGGGCAGTACTTC
CDR3aa: CASSYGSGLTDGQYF

j_gene: TRBJ2-1
len: 17
abundance: -
v_gene: TRBV19
d_gene: TRBD1
CDR3nt: TGTGCCAGTAGTACTGCCCGACAGGGCAACTCCTACAATGAGCAGTTCTTC
CDR3aa: CASSTARQGNSYNEQFF

j_gene: TRBJ2-1
len: 15
abundance: -
v_gene: TRBV11-3
d_gene: TRBD2
CDR3nt: TGTGCCAGCAGCTTATATGGGGGGGAGTACAATGAGCAGTTCTTC
CDR3aa: CASSLYGGEYNEQFF

j_gene: TRBJ2-7
len: 15
abundance: -
v_gene: TRBV7-6
d_gene: -
CDR3nt: TGTGCCAGCACCCTAGGGACAACGAGCTCCTACGAGCAGTACTTC
CDR3aa: CASTLGTTSSYEQYF

j_gene: TRBJ1-6
len: 16
abundance: -
v_gene: TRBV5-1
d_gene: TRBD1
CDR3nt: TGCGCCAGCAGCTTGGGCTCGGGACAGGGGAAATCACCCCTCCACTTT
CDR3aa: CASSLGSGQGKSPLHF

j_gene: TRBJ1-1
len: 13
abundance: -
v_gene: TRBV30
d_gene: -
CDR3nt: TGTGCCTGGAGGTTCGGGGGAGCCACTGAAGCTTTCTTT
CDR3aa: CAWRFGGATEAFF

j_gene: TRBJ2-1
len: 18
abundance: -
v_gene: TRBV4-2
d_gene: TRBD2
CDR3nt: TGTGCCAGCAGCCAACGCGGAGTAGCGGGAGGGACCTACAATGAGCAGTTCTTC
CDR3aa: CASSQRGVAGGTYNEQFF